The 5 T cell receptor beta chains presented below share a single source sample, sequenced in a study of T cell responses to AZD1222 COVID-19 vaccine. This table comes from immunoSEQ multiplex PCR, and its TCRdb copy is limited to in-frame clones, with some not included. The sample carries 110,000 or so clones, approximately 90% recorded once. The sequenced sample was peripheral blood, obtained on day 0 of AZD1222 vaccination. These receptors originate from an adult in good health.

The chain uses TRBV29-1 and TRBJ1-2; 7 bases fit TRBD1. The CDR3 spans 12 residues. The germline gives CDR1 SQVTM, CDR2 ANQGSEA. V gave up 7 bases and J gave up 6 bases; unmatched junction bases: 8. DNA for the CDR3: TGCAGCGGAGCGACAGGGAGAGATGGCTACACCTTC. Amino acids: CSGATGRDGYTF.

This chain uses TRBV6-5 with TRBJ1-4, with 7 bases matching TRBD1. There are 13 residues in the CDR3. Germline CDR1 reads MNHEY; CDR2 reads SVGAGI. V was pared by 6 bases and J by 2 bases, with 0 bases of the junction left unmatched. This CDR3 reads CASRQGTNEKLFF. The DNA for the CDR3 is TGTGCCAGCAGACAGGGGACTAATGAAAAACTGTTTTTT.

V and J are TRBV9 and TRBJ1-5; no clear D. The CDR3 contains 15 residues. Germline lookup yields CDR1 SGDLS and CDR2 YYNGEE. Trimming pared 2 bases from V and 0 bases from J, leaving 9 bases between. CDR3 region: CASSVSGSSNQPQHF. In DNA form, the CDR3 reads TGTGCCAGCAGCGTTAGCGGGTCTAGCAATCAGCCCCAGCATTTT.

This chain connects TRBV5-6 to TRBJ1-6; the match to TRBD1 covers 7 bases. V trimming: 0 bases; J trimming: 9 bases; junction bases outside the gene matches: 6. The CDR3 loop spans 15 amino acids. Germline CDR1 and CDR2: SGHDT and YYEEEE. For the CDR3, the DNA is TGTGCCAGCAGCTTGGTTAGACAGGGATCTTCACCCCTCCACTTT. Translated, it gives CASSLVRQGSSPLHF.

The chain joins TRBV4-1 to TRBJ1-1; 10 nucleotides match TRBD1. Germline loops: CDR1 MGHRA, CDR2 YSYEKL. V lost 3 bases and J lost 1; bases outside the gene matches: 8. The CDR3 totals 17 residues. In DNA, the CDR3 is TGCGCCAGCAGCCAGGTCCCGGGACAGGGGCCGAACACTGAAGCTTTCTTT. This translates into CASSQVPGQGPNTEAFF.